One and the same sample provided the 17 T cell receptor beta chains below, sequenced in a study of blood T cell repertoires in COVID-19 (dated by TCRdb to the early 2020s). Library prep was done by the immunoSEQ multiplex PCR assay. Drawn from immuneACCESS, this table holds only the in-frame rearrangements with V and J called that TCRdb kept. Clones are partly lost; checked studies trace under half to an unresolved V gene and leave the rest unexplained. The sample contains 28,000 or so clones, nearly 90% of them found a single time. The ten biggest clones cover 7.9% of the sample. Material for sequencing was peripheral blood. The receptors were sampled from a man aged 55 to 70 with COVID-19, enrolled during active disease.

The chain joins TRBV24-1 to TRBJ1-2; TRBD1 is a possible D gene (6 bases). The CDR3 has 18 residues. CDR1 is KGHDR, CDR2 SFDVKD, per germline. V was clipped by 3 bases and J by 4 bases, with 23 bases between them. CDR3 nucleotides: TGTGCCACCAGTGATGGCGCTTTACAGGGCACCATTCTCTATGGCTACACCTTC. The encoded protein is CATSDGALQGTILYGYTF.

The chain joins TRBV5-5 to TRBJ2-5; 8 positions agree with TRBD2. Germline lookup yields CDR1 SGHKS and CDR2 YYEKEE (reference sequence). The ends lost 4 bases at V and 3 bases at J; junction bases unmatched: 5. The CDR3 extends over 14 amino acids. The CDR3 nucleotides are TGTGCCAGCAGCGTACCGGGACTAGAAGAGACCCAGTACTTC. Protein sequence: CASSVPGLEETQYF.

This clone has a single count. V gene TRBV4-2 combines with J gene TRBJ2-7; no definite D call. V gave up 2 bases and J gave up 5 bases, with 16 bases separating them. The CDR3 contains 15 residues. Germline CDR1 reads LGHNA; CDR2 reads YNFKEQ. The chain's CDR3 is CASSQTKLSMNEQYF. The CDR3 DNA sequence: TGTGCCAGCAGCCAAACCAAACTGTCGATGAACGAGCAGTACTTC.

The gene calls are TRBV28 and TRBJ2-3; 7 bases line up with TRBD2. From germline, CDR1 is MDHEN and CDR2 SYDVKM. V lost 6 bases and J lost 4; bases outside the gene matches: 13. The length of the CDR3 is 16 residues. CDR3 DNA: TGTGCCAGCAGGCCCGCCGGGAGGAAGGGCGCAGATACGCAGTATTTT. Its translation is CASRPAGRKGADTQYF.

The CDR3, as DNA: TGTGCCAGTAAAGAACGTCTCGGGACAGGGAATGAAAAACTGTTTTTT. It yields the protein CASKERLGTGNEKLFF. The chain has TRBV19 and TRBJ1-4; 9 positions agree with TRBD1. The V segment lost 7 bases and the J segment 5 bases; nucleotides outside the gene matches: 11. The CDR3 length is 16 residues. Per germline, CDR1 LNHDA and CDR2 SQIVND (reference sequence).

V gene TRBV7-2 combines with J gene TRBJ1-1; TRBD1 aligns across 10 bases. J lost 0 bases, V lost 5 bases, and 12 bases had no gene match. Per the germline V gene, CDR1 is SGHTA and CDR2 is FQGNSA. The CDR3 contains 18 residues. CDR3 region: CASSPLLTGGGMNTEAFF. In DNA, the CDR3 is TGTGCCAGCAGCCCCCTCCTGACAGGGGGCGGGATGAACACTGAAGCTTTCTTT.

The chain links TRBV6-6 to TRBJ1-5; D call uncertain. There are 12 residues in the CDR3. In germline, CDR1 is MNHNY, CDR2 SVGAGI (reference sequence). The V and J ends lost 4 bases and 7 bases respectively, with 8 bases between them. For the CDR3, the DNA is TGTGCCAGCAGTTCGGGTGAACAGCCCCAGCATTTT. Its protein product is CASSSGEQPQHF.

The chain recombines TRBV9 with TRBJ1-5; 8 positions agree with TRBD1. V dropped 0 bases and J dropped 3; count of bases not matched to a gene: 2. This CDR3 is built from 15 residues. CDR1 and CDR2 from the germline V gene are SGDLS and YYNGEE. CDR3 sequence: CASSVGQGHNQPQHF. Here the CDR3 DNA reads TGTGCCAGCAGCGTAGGACAGGGGCACAATCAGCCCCAGCATTTT.

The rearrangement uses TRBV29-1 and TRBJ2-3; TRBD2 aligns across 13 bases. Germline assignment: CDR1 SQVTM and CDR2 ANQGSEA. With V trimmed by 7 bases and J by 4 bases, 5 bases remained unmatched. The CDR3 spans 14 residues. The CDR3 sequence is CSGGTSGISDTQYF. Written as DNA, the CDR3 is TGCAGCGGGGGGACTAGCGGGATCTCAGATACGCAGTATTTT.

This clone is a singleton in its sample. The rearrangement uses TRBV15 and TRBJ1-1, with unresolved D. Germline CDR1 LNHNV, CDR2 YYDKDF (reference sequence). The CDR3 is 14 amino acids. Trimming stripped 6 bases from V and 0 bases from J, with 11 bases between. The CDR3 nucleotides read TGTGCCACCAGAAGCGCAGCGATGAACACTGAAGCTTTCTTT. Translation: CATRSAAMNTEAFF.

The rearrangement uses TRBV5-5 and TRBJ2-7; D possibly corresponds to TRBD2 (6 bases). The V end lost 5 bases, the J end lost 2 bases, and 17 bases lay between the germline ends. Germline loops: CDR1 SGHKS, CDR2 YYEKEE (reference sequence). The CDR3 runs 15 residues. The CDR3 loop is CASSRDSPGTYEQYF. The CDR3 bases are TGTGCCAGCAGTCGGGACTCCCCGGGGACCTACGAGCAGTACTTC.

The CDR3 here is CASRGMAGESVNEQFF. DNA of the CDR3: TGCGCCAGTCGCGGGATGGCGGGAGAGTCGGTCAATGAGCAGTTCTTC. V and J are TRBV5-1 and TRBJ2-1; 7 nucleotides match TRBD2. CDR3 length equals 16 residues. Per the germline V gene, CDR1 is SGHRS and CDR2 is YFSETQ. Trimming at V came to 8 bases and at J to 6 bases, leaving 17 bases not matched to a gene.

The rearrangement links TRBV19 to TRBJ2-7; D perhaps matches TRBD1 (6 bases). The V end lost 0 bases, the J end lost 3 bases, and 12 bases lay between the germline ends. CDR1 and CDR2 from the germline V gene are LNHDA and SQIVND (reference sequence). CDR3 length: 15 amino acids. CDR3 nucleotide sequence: TGTGCCAGTAGTATAGAATGGCAGGGGAACTACGAGCAGTACTTC. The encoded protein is CASSIEWQGNYEQYF.

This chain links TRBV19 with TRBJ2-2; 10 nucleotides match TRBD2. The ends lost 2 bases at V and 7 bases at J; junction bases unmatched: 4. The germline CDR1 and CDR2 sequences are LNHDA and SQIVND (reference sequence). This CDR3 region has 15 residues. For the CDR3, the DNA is TGTGCCAGTAGTATAAGTCTAGCGGGAGTCGGGGAGCTGTTTTTT. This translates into CASSISLAGVGELFF.

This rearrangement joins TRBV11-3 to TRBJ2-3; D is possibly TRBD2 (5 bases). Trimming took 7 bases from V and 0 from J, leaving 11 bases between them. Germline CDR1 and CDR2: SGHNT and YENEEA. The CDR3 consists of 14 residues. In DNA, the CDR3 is TGTGCCAGCAACCGGGGTGGGAGCACAGATACGCAGTATTTT. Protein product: CASNRGGSTDTQYF. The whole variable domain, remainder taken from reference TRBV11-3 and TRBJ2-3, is EAGVVQSPRYKIIEKKQPVAFWCNPISGHNTLYWYLQNLGQGPELLIRYENEEAVDDSQLPKDRFSAERLKGVDSTLKIQPAELGDSAVYLCASNRGGSTDTQYFGPGTRLTVL.

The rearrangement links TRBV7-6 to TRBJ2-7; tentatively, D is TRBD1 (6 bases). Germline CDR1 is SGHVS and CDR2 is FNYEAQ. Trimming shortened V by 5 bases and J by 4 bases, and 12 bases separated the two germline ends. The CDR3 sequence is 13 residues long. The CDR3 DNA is TGTGCCAGCAGCCCCCGGGACACATACGAGCAGTACTTC. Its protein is CASSPRDTYEQYF.

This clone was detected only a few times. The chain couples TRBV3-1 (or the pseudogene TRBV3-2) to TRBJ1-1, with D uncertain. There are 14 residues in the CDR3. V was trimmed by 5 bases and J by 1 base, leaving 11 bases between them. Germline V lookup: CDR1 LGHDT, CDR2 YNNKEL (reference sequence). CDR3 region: CASSEGLWNTEAFF. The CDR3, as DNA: TGTGCCAGCAGCGAGGGCCTGTGGAACACTGAAGCTTTCTTT.